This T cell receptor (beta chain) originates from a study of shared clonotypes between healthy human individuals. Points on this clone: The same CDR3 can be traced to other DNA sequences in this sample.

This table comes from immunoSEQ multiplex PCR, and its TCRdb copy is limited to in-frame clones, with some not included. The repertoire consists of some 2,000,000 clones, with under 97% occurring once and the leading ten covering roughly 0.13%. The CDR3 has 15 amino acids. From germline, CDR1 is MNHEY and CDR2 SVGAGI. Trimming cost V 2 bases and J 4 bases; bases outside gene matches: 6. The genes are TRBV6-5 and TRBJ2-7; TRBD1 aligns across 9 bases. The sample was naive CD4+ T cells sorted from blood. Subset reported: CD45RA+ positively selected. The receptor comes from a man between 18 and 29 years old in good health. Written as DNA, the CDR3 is TGTGCCAGCAGTTACAGAGACAGGGGGAGTTACGAGCAGTACTTC. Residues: CASSYRDRGSYEQYF.